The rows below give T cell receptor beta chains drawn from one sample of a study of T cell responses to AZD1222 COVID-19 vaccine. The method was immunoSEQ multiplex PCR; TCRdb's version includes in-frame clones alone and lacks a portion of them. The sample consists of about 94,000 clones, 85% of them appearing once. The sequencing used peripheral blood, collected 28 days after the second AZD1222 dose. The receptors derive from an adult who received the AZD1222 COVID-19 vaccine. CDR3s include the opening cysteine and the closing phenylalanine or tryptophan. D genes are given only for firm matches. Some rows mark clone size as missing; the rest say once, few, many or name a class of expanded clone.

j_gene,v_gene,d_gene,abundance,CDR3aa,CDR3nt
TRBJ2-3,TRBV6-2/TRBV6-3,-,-,CASSDPTDTQYF,TGTGCCAGCAGTGACCCTACAGATACGCAGTATTTT
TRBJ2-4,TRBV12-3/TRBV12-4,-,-,CASSWKGIQYF,TGTGCCAGCAGTTGGAAGGGGATTCAGTACTTC
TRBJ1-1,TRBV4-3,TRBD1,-,CASSQEGDRGKAFF,TGCGCCAGCAGCCAAGAGGGGGACAGGGGCAAAGCTTTCTTT
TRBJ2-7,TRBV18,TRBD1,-,CASSPGQGRREQYF,TGTGCCAGCTCACCGGGACAGGGAAGGAGGGAGCAGTACTTC
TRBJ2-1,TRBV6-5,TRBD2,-,CASSYGASGAREQFF,TGTGCCAGCAGTTACGGTGCTAGCGGGGCCAGGGAGCAGTTCTTC
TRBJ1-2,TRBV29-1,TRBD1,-,CSVEGGGANYGYTF,TGCAGCGTTGAAGGAGGGGGCGCGAACTATGGCTACACCTTC
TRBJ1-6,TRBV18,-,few,CASSPQRGLVNSPLHF,TGTGCCAGCTCACCCCAGAGAGGGCTAGTTAATTCACCCCTCCACTTT
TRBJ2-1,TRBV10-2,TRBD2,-,CASSRNPTSDEQFF,TGCGCCAGCAGTCGAAACCCCACTAGCGATGAGCAGTTCTTC
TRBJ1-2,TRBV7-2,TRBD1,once,CASSLYGTGQQYGYTF,TGTGCCAGCAGCTTATATGGGACAGGGCAGCAGTATGGCTACACCTTC
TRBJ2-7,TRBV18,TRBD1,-,CASSRGQGSWEQYF,TGTGCCAGCTCACGGGGACAGGGGTCTTGGGAGCAGTACTTC
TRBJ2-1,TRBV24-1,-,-,CATSGQVANEQFF,TGTGCCACCAGTGGACAGGTTGCCAATGAGCAGTTCTTC
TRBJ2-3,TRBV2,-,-,CASSEETGNGEYF,TGTGCCAGCAGTGAGGAGACTGGAAACGGGGAGTATTTT
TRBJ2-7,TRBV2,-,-,CASSEARGLTYEQYF,TGTGCCAGCAGTGAAGCGAGGGGCCTGACCTACGAGCAGTACTTC
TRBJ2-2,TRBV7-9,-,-,CASSSPPPSNTGELFF,TGTGCCAGCAGCTCCCCTCCCCCGTCGAACACCGGGGAGCTGTTTTTT
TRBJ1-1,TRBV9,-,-,CASSPLAVSTEAFF,TGTGCCAGCAGCCCCCTCGCTGTTAGCACTGAAGCTTTCTTT
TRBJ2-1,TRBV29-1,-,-,CSVILLAGEQFF,TGCAGCGTTATTTTACTAGCTGGTGAGCAGTTCTTC
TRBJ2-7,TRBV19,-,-,CASSREPGTVSYEQYF,TGTGCCAGTAGTAGAGAACCGGGGACTGTTTCCTACGAGCAGTACTTC
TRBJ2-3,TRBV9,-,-,CASSVRGVGTDTQYF,TGTGCCAGCAGCGTACGTGGGGTCGGCACAGATACGCAGTATTTT
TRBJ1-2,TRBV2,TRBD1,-,CASSPLGQAGFYTF,TGTGCCAGCAGCCCCTTGGGACAGGCGGGATTCTACACCTTC
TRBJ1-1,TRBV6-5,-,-,CASSYYTEAFF,TGTGCCAGCAGTTACTACACTGAAGCTTTCTTT